Below, 7 T cell receptor beta chains from the same sample are listed, as sequenced in a study of Graves' ophthalmopathy and Graves' hyperthyroidism. Amplifying from RNA transcripts, the study obtained TCR beta CDR3 regions. The first-round RT-PCR employed HTBI primers together with the Qiagen OneStep RT-PCR kit. A multiplex PCR was then performed as the second round. TCRdb independently ran MiXCR on the multiplex PCR reads; one entry per CDR3 protein. The sample carries 300,000 to 400,000 distinct CDR3 sequences, about 17% recorded once. Specimen: peripheral blood. The origin of the receptors is an adult man with Graves' ophthalmopathy.

This clonotype has ten or more counts. A much more abundant neighbour one base away suggests this may be a read error. The J gene is TRBJ2-7, the V gene TRBV5-1, with D perhaps being TRBD1 or TRBD2 (5 bases each). The germline V gene has CDR1 SGHRS and CDR2 YFSETQ. The CDR3 is 15 amino acids. In DNA form, the CDR3 reads TGCGTCAGCAGCTTGGGACGTGCTGCTTCTTACGAGCAGTACTTC. Protein product: CVSSLGRAASYEQYF.

Many counts were recorded for this clonotype. The gene calls are TRBV7-3 and TRBJ2-5; 9 nucleotides line up with TRBD1. The V gene end was trimmed by 1 base and the J gene end by 4 bases; junction bases not matched to a gene: 4. Germline V lookup: CDR1 SGHTA, CDR2 FQGTGA. The CDR3 sequence is 15 residues long. The CDR3 DNA reads TGTGCCAGCAGCTTAAACACAGGGGGCACAGAGACCCAGTACTTC. It translates to CASSLNTGGTETQYF.

This clonotype was found many times. This chain links TRBV11-1 with TRBJ2-7; TRBD1 matches 9 bases. CDR3 length equals 16 residues. From germline, CDR1 is SGHAT and CDR2 FQDESV (reference sequence). The ends lost 3 bases at V and 5 bases at J; junction bases unmatched: 11. For the CDR3, the DNA is TGTGCCAGCAGCTTGGCACCCGGGACAGGGATCGACGAGCAGTACTTC. Amino acid sequence: CASSLAPGTGIDEQYF.

A remark on this clonotype: Relative to the germline gene, one junction end is altered; a read error may explain this. The genes are TRBV7-7 and TRBJ2-5; D possibly matches TRBD1 or TRBD2 (5 bases each). The CDR3 is made up of 16 amino acids. The germline V gene has CDR1 SSHAT and CDR2 FNYEAQ (reference sequence). The CDR3 DNA sequence: TGTGCTAGCAGCTTAGGGGCAGAGCGGTTCCAAGAGACCCAGTACTTC. Protein: CASSLGAERFQETQYF.

In this sample, this clonotype turned up many times. The J gene is TRBJ2-1, the V gene TRBV20-1, with D uncertain. Germline V gene data show CDR1 as DFQATT and CDR2 as SNEGSKA (reference sequence). The CDR3 sequence is 13 residues long. V shed 8 bases and J shed 7 bases, with 18 bases lying between them. CDR3: CSSSVSAQNEQFF. For the CDR3, the DNA is TGCAGTTCCTCGGTTTCGGCGCAGAATGAGCAGTTCTTC.

In this sample, this clonotype turned up many times. The rearrangement links TRBV4-1 to TRBJ2-5; 11 nucleotides line up with TRBD2. In germline, CDR1 is MGHRA, CDR2 YSYEKL. The CDR3 loop spans 17 amino acids. V gave up 0 bases and J gave up 7 bases; unmatched junction bases: 10. The CDR3 nucleotides read TGCGCCAGCAGCCAAGATAGAGTAGCGGGAGGGAGAGGGACCCAGTACTTC. Amino acid sequence: CASSQDRVAGGRGTQYF.

The genes are TRBV12-3 or TRBV12-4 and TRBJ2-7; possible D gene TRBD2, 6 bases. This CDR3 has 15 residues. V lost 6 bases to trimming and J lost 3 bases, with 18 bases between them. Here the CDR3 DNA reads TGTGCCAGCAGCTCACCTCCCCGGGAGAACTACGAGCAGTACTTC. Protein: CASSSPPRENYEQYF.